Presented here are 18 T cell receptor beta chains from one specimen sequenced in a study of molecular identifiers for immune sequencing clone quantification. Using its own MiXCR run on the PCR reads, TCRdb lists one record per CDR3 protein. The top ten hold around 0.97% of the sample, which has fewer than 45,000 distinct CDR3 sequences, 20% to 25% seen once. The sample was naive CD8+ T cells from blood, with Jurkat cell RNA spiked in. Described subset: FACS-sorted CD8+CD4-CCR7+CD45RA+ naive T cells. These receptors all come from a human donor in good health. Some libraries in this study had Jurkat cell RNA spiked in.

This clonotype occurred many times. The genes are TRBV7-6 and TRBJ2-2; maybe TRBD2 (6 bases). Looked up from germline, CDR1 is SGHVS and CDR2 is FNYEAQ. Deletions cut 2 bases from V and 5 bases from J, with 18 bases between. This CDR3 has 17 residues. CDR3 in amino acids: CASSLTLSPGATGELFF. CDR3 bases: TGTGCCAGCAGCTTAACCCTCTCGCCGGGAGCGACCGGGGAGCTGTTTTTT.

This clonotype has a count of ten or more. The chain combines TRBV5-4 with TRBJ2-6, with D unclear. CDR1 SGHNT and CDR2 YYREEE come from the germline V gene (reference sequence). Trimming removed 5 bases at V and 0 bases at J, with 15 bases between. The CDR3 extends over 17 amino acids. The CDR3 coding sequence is TGTGCCAGCAGTTCCCTTATTGAGATCTCTGGGGCCAACGTCCTGACTTTC. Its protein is CASSSLIEISGANVLTF.

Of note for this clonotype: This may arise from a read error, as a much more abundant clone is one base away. The CDR3 spells CASRGTGGTEAFF. CDR3 bases: TGCGCCAGCAGAGGGACAGGGGGCACTGAAGCTTTCTTT. The chain combines TRBV4-1 with TRBJ1-1; 11 nucleotides match TRBD1. Germline lookup yields CDR1 MGHRA and CDR2 YSYEKL. The CDR3 runs 13 residues. V was pared by 6 bases and J by 4 bases, with 1 base of the junction left unmatched.

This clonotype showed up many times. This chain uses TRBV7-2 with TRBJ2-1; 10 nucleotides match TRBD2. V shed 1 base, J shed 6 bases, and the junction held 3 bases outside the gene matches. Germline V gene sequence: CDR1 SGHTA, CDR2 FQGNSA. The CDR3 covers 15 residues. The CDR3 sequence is CASSLGTSGANEQFF. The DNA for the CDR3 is TGTGCCAGCAGCTTAGGGACTAGCGGTGCCAATGAGCAGTTCTTC.

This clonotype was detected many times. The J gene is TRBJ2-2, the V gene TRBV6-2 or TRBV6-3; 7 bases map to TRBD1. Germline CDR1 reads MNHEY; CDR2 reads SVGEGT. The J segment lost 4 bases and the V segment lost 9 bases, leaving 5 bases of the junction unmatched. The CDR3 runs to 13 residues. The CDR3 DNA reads TGTGCCAGAGGGGGCACTGGCACCGGGGAGCTGTTTTTT. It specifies CARGGTGTGELFF.

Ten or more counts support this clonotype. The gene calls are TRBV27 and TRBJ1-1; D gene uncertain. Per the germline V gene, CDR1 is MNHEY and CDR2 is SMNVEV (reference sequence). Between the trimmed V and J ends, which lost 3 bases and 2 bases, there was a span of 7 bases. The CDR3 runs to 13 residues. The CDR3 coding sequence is TGTGCCAGCAGTTTCACAGTAAACACTGAAGCTTTCTTT. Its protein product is CASSFTVNTEAFF.

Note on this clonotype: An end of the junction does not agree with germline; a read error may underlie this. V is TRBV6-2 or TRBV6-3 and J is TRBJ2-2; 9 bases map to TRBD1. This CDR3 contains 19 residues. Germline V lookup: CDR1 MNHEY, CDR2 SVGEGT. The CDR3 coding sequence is TGTGCCAGCAGTTACCGGGACAGGGTATGGCGGACGAACACCGGGGAGCTGGTTTTT. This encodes CASSYRDRVWRTNTGELVF.

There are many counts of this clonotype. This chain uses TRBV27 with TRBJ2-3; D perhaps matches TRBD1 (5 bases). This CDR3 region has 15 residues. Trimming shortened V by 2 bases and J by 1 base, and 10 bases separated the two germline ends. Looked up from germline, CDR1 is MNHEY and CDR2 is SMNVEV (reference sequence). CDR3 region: CASSLGLRGTDTQYF. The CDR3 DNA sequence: TGTGCCAGCAGTTTAGGTCTCAGGGGCACAGATACGCAGTATTTT.

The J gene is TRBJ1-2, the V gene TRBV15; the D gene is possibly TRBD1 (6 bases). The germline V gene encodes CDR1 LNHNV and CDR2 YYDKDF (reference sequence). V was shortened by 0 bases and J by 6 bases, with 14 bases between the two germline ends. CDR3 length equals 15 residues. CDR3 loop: CATSRDFAGEDGYTF. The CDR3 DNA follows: TGTGCCACCAGCAGAGATTTCGCAGGGGAGGATGGCTACACCTTC.

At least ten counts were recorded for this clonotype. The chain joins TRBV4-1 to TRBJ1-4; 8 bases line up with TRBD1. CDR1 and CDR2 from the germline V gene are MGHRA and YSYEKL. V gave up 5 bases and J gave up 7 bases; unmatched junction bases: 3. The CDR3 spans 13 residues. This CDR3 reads CASSGTGGEKLFF. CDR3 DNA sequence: TGCGCCAGCAGCGGTACAGGGGGTGAAAAACTGTTTTTT.

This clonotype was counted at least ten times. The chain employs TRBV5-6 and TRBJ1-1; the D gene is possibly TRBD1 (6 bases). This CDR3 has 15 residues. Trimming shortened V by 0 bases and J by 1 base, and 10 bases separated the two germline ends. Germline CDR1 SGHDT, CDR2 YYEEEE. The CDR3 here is CASSLDRAANTEAFF. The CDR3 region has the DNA TGTGCCAGCAGCTTGGACAGGGCAGCGAACACTGAAGCTTTCTTT.

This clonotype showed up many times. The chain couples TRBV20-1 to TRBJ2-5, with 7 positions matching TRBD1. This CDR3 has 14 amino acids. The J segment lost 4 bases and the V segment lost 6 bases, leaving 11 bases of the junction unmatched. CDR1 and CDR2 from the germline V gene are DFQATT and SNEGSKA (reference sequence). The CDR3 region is CSALPPQGLETQYF. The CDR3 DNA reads TGCAGTGCGCTACCGCCACAGGGGTTAGAGACCCAGTACTTC.

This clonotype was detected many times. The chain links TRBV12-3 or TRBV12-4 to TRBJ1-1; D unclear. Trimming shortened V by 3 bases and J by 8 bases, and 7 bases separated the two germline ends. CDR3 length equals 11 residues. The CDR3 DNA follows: TGTGCCAGCAGTTTGAAACGGGAAGCTTTCTTT. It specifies CASSLKREAFF.

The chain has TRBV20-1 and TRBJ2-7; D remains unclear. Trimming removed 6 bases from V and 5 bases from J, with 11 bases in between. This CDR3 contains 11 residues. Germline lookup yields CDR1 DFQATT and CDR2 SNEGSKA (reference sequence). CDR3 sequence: CSAQAGNEQYF. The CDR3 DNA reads TGCAGTGCGCAGGCAGGAAACGAGCAGTACTTC.

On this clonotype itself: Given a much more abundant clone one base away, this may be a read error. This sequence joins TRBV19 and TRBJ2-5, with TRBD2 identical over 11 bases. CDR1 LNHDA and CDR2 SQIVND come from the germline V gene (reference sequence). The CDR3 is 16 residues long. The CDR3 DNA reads TGTGCCAGGAGTAGGGTTAGCGGGGGGGGCCAAGAGACCCAGTACTTC. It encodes CARSRVSGGGQETQYF.

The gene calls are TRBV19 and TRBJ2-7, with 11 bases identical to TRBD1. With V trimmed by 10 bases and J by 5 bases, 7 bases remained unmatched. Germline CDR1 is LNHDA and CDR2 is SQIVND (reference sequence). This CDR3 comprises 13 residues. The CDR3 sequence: CATSPGQGDEQYF. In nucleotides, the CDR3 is TGTGCCACCTCTCCGGGACAGGGGGACGAGCAGTACTTC.

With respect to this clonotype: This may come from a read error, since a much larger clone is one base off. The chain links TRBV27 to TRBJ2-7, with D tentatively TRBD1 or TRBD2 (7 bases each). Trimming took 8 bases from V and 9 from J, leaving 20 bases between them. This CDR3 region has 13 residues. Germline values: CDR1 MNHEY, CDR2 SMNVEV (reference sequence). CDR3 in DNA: TGTGCCAGCCAGCGGGGAGGGGGCAACGGGCAGTACTTC. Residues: CASQRGGGNGQYF.

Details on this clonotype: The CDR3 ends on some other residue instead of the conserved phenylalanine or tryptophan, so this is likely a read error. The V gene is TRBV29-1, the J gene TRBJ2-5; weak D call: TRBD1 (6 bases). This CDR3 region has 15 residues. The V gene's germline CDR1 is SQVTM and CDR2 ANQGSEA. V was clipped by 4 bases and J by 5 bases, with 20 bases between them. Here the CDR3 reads CSVGAPRQDEETQYL. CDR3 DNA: TGCAGCGTTGGAGCCCCTAGACAGGATGAGGAGACCCAGTACCTC.